Listed below are T cell receptor beta chains from one sample, sequenced in a study of blood T cells in healthy people across ages. TCRdb redid the calling of the 5' RACE reads with MiXCR, one entry per CDR3 protein. The sample has about 1.5 million distinct CDR3 sequences, 35% to 45% seen once; the top ten hold about 4%. Sequencing was carried out using blood. Source of these receptors: a woman aged 18-29 years in good health. The CDR3 runs from the conserved cysteine through the conserved F or W. The D gene is left open where the match is weak. Part of the rows lack a size; the others show once, few, many or a class for expanded clones.

TGTACCAGCAGTTTCCAACTCTCGACTAGCGGGAGGAGGAATGAGCAGTACTTC | CTSSFQLSTSGRRNEQYF | TRBD2 | - | TRBJ2-7 | TRBV27
TGTGCCAGCAGCACAAGGACAGGGGCGGACATTCAGTACTTC | CASSTRTGADIQYF | TRBD1 | few | TRBJ2-4 | TRBV7-2
TGTGCCAGCCGGCCGTATAGCCTTTATGAGCAGTTCTTC | CASRPYSLYEQFF | - | - | TRBJ2-1 | TRBV28
TGCAGTGCTGCGCCGTGGAATGAGCAGTTCTTC | CSAAPWNEQFF | - | - | TRBJ2-1 | TRBV20-1
TGCACCAGCAGCTTGACAGGGGGCAATCAGCCCCAGCATTTT | CTSSLTGGNQPQHF | TRBD1 | - | TRBJ1-5 | TRBV5-1
TGTGCCAGCAGCCGAAACGGACTACCCTACGAGCAGTACTTC | CASSRNGLPYEQYF | - | few | TRBJ2-7 | TRBV7-9
TGTGCCAGCAGCCAAGCTAGGGGTTCTTGGAACACTGAAGCTTTCTTT | CASSQARGSWNTEAFF | - | few | TRBJ1-1 | TRBV3-1
TGCAGTTCTGAAAGGGATGCCTCCTACAATGAGCAGTTCTTC | CSSERDASYNEQFF | - | - | TRBJ2-1 | TRBV20-1
TGTGCCAGCAGTTACGGTTTCGGGACAGGGGGTTCAAGTTCTGGCTACACCTTC | CASSYGFGTGGSSSGYTF | TRBD1 | few | TRBJ1-2 | TRBV6-6
TGCGCCAGCAGCCAAGATAAGGCAGGGGGCTCCTACGAGCAGTACTTC | CASSQDKAGGSYEQYF | TRBD1 | - | TRBJ2-7 | TRBV4-3
TGTGCCAGCAGTCACCTGACTAGCTACTACAATGAGCAGTTCTTC | CASSHLTSYYNEQFF | TRBD2 | - | TRBJ2-1 | TRBV27
TGTGCCACCAGCAGAGGCCCCGGACGGCAGCCTGGAGCCTACGAGCAGTACTTC | CATSRGPGRQPGAYEQYF | - | few | TRBJ2-7 | TRBV15
TGTGCCAGCAGCTTAGCGATTAGTCAGCCCCAGCATTTT | CASSLAISQPQHF | - | - | TRBJ1-5 | TRBV7-6
TGTGCCACCAGCAGAGTCGGAAACACTGAAGCTTTCTTT | CATSRVGNTEAFF | - | few | TRBJ1-1 | TRBV15
TGTGCCAGCAGGATCACAGGGGGTGTTAATCAGCCCCAGCATTTT | CASRITGGVNQPQHF | TRBD1 | - | TRBJ1-5 | TRBV27
TGTGCCAGCAGAAGGATGGGGGGCTATGGCTACACCTTC | CASRRMGGYGYTF | - | few | TRBJ1-2 | TRBV5-5
TGTGCCAGCAGTTTCGCAGCGGGAGGGACAGAGGTCACCGGGGAGCTGTTTTTT | CASSFAAGGTEVTGELFF | TRBD2 | - | TRBJ2-2 | TRBV27
TGTGCCAGCGCCCGGTCGGCTAGCGATCACCAGTTCTTC | CASARSASDHQFF | - | - | TRBJ2-1 | TRBV6-5
TGTGCCAGCAGCTTAGTTGGACTAGCGGCCTACGAGCAGTACTTC | CASSLVGLAAYEQYF | TRBD2 | once | TRBJ2-7 | TRBV7-2
TGCAGTGCTAGACCCAGGGCCCCCCGAGGCAATCAGCCCCAGCATTTT | CSARPRAPRGNQPQHF | - | few | TRBJ1-5 | TRBV20-1
TGCAGCCTCGGACACCTGTACAATGAGCAGTACTTC | CSLGHLYNEQYF | - | once | TRBJ2-5 | TRBV29-1
TGTGCCAGCACGGCGGGGGGTTGGGATGAGCAGTTCTTC | CASTAGGWDEQFF | TRBD2 | many | TRBJ2-1 | TRBV12-3/TRBV12-4
TGTGCCAGCACTACTCGGGGGTACGACAATGAGCAGTACTTC | CASTTRGYDNEQYF | - | - | TRBJ2-5 | TRBV27
TGTGCCAGCAGTTTAGGGACAGGGGGCTACGAGCAGTACTTC | CASSLGTGGYEQYF | TRBD1 | many | TRBJ2-7 | TRBV12-3/TRBV12-4
TGTGCCAGCAGCTTAGATACGGGCGCGCAGTATTTT | CASSLDTGAQYF | - | - | TRBJ2-3 | TRBV7-2
TGCAGCGTGGAGGGATTACGGGGCTACACCTTC | CSVEGLRGYTF | - | - | TRBJ1-2 | TRBV29-1